A single sample is the source of the 16 T cell receptor beta chains below, sequenced in a study of blood T cell repertoires in COVID-19 (dated by TCRdb to the early 2020s). Libraries came from the immunoSEQ multiplex PCR assay. The table comes from immuneACCESS by way of TCRdb, which keeps in-frame sequences with V and J called. Part of the clones is missing from these tables; in studies checked, under half for an unresolved V gene and the rest for unknown reasons. Counted in this sample were 95,000 to 110,000 clones; 85% to 90% of them appeared once. The ten most abundant clones make up about 3% of the sample. Material: peripheral blood. The receptors shown here come from a human donor in a cohort sampled during active COVID-19.

CDR3 protein: CASSYSATGDIQYF. The CDR3, as DNA: TGTGCCAGCAGTTACTCGGCGACAGGGGACATTCAGTACTTC. The gene calls are TRBV6-5 and TRBJ2-4; 8 bases match TRBD1. CDR1 is MNHEY, CDR2 SVGAGI, per germline. The junction had 3 bases not matched to a gene; V was cut back by 0 bases and J by 8 bases. The CDR3 runs to 14 residues.

A single count supports this clone. This chain uses TRBV19 with TRBJ2-5; D possibly corresponds to TRBD2 (6 bases). This CDR3 is built from 15 residues. The ends were cut back, 5 bases at V and 3 bases at J, with 16 bases in the middle. Germline assignment: CDR1 LNHDA and CDR2 SQIVND (reference sequence). The CDR3 DNA follows: TGTGCCAGTAGTCTACAAGCTAGCGCTGAAGAGACCCAGTACTTC. Translating gives CASSLQASAEETQYF.

The genes are TRBV4-2 and TRBJ1-2; 7 nucleotides line up with TRBD1. V shed 0 bases, J shed 4 bases, and the junction held 11 bases outside the gene matches. CDR3 length equals 17 residues. The V gene's germline CDR1 is LGHNA and CDR2 YNFKEQ. CDR3: CASSQEGAGGAIYGYTF. In DNA, the CDR3 is TGTGCCAGCAGCCAAGAAGGGGCAGGGGGTGCTATCTATGGCTACACCTTC.

V gene TRBV21-1 combines with J gene TRBJ2-1; TRBD1 reflects the table's D call only, with no check against the DNA. TRBV21-1 has pseudogene status. The CDR3 is 18 residues long. The CDR3 is CASSKTQTGGSSYNEQFF. CDR3 DNA sequence: TGTGCCAGCAGCAAAACGCAGACAGGGGGTTCCTCCTACAATGAGCAGTTCTTC.

V is TRBV15 and J is TRBJ2-3; D perhaps matches TRBD1 (5 bases). The V and J ends lost 0 bases and 7 bases respectively, with 8 bases between them. Germline V gene sequence: CDR1 LNHNV, CDR2 YYDKDF (reference sequence). This CDR3 is built from 13 residues. The CDR3 nucleotides read TGTGCCACCAGCAGAGATAGGGGTTATACGCAGTATTTT. Residues: CATSRDRGYTQYF.

This chain uses TRBV5-4 with TRBJ2-7, with D tentatively TRBD1 (5 bases). V was clipped by 2 bases and J by 0 bases, with 9 bases between them. The CDR3 sequence is 14 residues long. CDR1 and CDR2 from the germline V gene are SGHNT and YYREEE (reference sequence). Written as DNA, the CDR3 is TGTGCCAGCAGCTTCTCGACAGCCTCCTACGAGCAGTACTTC. It is translated as CASSFSTASYEQYF.

The V call is TRBV7-2, the J call TRBJ1-1, with D perhaps matching TRBD1 (5 bases). The CDR3 runs to 13 residues. In germline, CDR1 is SGHTA, CDR2 FQGNSA. Trimming stripped 6 bases from V and 0 bases from J, with 8 bases between. As DNA, the CDR3 is TGTGCCAGCAGGTGGGGGGTGAACACTGAAGCTTTCTTT. This gives the protein CASRWGVNTEAFF.

The chain has TRBV30 and TRBJ1-4; a weak D match, TRBD1 (6 bases). The V and J ends lost 0 bases and 13 bases respectively, with 12 bases between them. Germline V gene data show CDR1 as GTSNPN and CDR2 as SVGIG (reference sequence). CDR3 length equals 12 residues. In nucleotides, the CDR3 is TGTGCCTGGAGTGTACCACTCAGGGGACTGTTTTTT. Translation: CAWSVPLRGLFF.

The chain has TRBV5-1 and TRBJ1-3; possibly TRBD1 for D (6 bases). The CDR3 extends over 16 amino acids. CDR1 and CDR2 (germline): SGHRS, YFSETQ. Trimming stripped 5 bases from V and 0 bases from J, with 15 bases between. DNA of the CDR3: TGCGCCAGCAGATTAACAGGGTCCATCTCTGGAAACACCATATATTTT. Its translation is CASRLTGSISGNTIYF. Full variable domain (missing parts from reference TRBV5-1 and TRBJ1-3): KAGVTQTPRYLIKTRGQQVTLSCSPISGHRSVSWYQQTPGQGLQFLFEYFSETQRNKGNFPGRFSGRQFSNSRSEMNVSTLELGDSALYLCASRLTGSISGNTIYFGEGSWLTVV.

CDR3 in DNA: TGTGCCAGTAGTATAGTCAAGGGGACAGGGAAAGGGGAGCTGTTTTTT. It yields the protein CASSIVKGTGKGELFF. The rearrangement links TRBV19 to TRBJ2-2, with TRBD1 matching over 9 bases. CDR3 length: 16 residues. CDR1 is LNHDA and CDR2 is SQIVND in the germline V gene (reference sequence). J lost 8 bases, V lost 1 base, and 8 bases had no gene match.

The J gene is TRBJ1-6, the V gene TRBV19; tentatively, D is TRBD1 (6 bases). The V gene's germline CDR1 is LNHDA and CDR2 SQIVND (reference sequence). V lost 3 bases to trimming and J lost 7 bases, with 13 bases between them. This CDR3 comprises 15 residues. In DNA, the CDR3 is TGTGCCAGTAGTATTTCGCAGGGGCGCAATTCACCCCTCCACTTT. This gives the protein CASSISQGRNSPLHF.

This chain uses TRBV14 with TRBJ2-7; D remains unclear. CDR1 and CDR2 (germline): SGHDN, FVKESK. This CDR3 spans 11 amino acids. Trimming pared 4 bases from V and 6 bases from J, leaving 7 bases between. The CDR3 DNA reads as TGTGCCAGCAGCCGTACTTCCGAGCAGTACTTC. Residues: CASSRTSEQYF.

The CDR3, as DNA: TGTGCCAGCAGTGTACACAAACCGGGACAGGGGGCCGGGGAGCTGTTTTTT. It yields the protein CASSVHKPGQGAGELFF. The rearrangement links TRBV25-1 to TRBJ2-2, with 11 bases matching TRBD1. Germline trimming cut 4 bases from V and 6 bases from J; bases unmatched to any gene: 10. Germline lookup yields CDR1 MGHDK and CDR2 SYGVNS. The CDR3 has 17 amino acids.

The rearrangement joins TRBV10-1 to TRBJ1-1, with 7 bases lining up with TRBD1. The CDR3 is 14 residues long. V trimming: 6 bases; J trimming: 4 bases; junction bases outside the gene matches: 8. Germline-derived CDR1 and CDR2 are WNHNN and SYGVQD (reference sequence). The CDR3: CASSTGTAFTEAFF. CDR3 DNA: TGCGCCAGCAGCACCGGGACAGCCTTCACTGAAGCTTTCTTT.

The V call is TRBV19, the J call TRBJ2-2; 8 bases line up with TRBD1. This CDR3 comprises 15 residues. Germline lookup yields CDR1 LNHDA and CDR2 SQIVND (reference sequence). J was trimmed by 6 bases and V by 6 bases; bases with no gene match: 9. For the CDR3, the DNA is TGTGCCAGTAGACCCCAGGGGGCCGGCTCCGGGGAGCTGTTTTTT. Amino acid sequence: CASRPQGAGSGELFF.

This clone was recorded once. This chain uses TRBV6-5 with TRBJ1-1, with a possible D match to TRBD1 (6 bases). The V end was cut by 7 bases, the J end by 5 bases, with 17 bases between. Germline values: CDR1 MNHEY, CDR2 SVGAGI. This CDR3 contains 14 residues. CDR3 region: CASTFGTSTTEAFF. The DNA of the CDR3 is TGTGCCAGCACGTTCGGGACAAGTACAACTGAAGCTTTCTTT.